The rows below give T cell receptor beta chains drawn from one sample of a study of siplizumab effects on memory and regulatory T cells. TCRdb keeps only in-frame clones here, not all; method: immunoSEQ multiplex PCR. Among some 100,000 clones listed, around 92% were seen once. The source material was CD4+ T cells sorted from blood. The origin of the receptors is a human donor in good health. Some clones in this sample may be carry-over from other donors' samples. CDR3s include the opening cysteine and the closing phenylalanine or tryptophan. D genes are given only for firm matches. For some rows the clone size is stated as once, few or many, or as a class when expanded; others skip it.

clone_size	d_call	j_call	v_call	cdr3_nt	cdr3_aa
-	TRBD2	TRBJ2-7	TRBV5-4	TGTGCCAGCAGCTCTTTCACTAGCGGGAGTGGTTACGAGCAGTACTTC	CASSSFTSGSGYEQYF
-	-	TRBJ1-1	TRBV18	TGTGCCAGCTCACACCGGGTAGGGGGCACTGAAGCTTTCTTT	CASSHRVGGTEAFF
-	TRBD1	TRBJ1-2	TRBV19	TGTGCCAGTAGTGTGGACAGGTATGGCTACACCTTC	CASSVDRYGYTF
-	TRBD2	TRBJ2-5	TRBV2	TGTGCCAGCACCTTGGAGATAGCGGGGGCACAAGAGACCCAGTACTTC	CASTLEIAGAQETQYF
once	-	TRBJ2-3	TRBV6-1	TGTGCCAGCAGGGCGGTGTCCGGTACAGATACGCAGTATTTT	CASRAVSGTDTQYF
-	-	TRBJ1-2	TRBV6-5	TGTGCCAGCAGTGACTACCCAGGGAACTATGGCTACACCTTC	CASSDYPGNYGYTF
-	-	TRBJ2-5	TRBV7-3	TGTGCCAGCAGTCCTATGGGCCCAGGCTTGTACCAAGAGACCCAGTACTTC	CASSPMGPGLYQETQYF
once	TRBD1	TRBJ2-5	TRBV19	TGTGCCAGTAGTATAGGGGACAGGGGCCCCCAAGAGACCCAGTACTTC	CASSIGDRGPQETQYF
-	TRBD2	TRBJ2-1	TRBV5-8	TGTGCCAGCAGCTTACTAGCGGGAGGTCGTGAGCAGTTCTTC	CASSLLAGGREQFF
-	-	TRBJ1-1	TRBV6-1	TGTGCCAGCACCTGGCAGGGAGCGGACACTGAAGCTTTCTTT	CASTWQGADTEAFF
-	TRBD2	TRBJ2-7	TRBV28	TGTGCCAGCAGTTTCGCCCCCGGACTAGCGGGAGGAGGAGGTGAAGAGCAGTACTTC	CASSFAPGLAGGGGEEQYF
-	TRBD1	TRBJ2-7	TRBV15	TGTGCCACCAGCACACGACAGGGAATGGGCGAGCAGTACTTC	CATSTRQGMGEQYF
-	-	TRBJ2-7	TRBV4-1	TGCGCCAGCAGCCAAGTACAGGGAGGAGTCGCCTACGAGCAGTACTTC	CASSQVQGGVAYEQYF
once	TRBD1	TRBJ2-3	TRBV29-1	TGCAGCGAAGGGACAGGGTCTAATACGCAGTATTTT	CSEGTGSNTQYF
-	-	TRBJ2-6	TRBV5-6	TGTGCCAGCAGCGCCAGGTTTTTGGCTGGGGCCAACGTCCTGACTTTC	CASSARFLAGANVLTF
-	-	TRBJ1-2	TRBV28	TGTGCCAGCAGTTTAAGGGACCGCTATGGCTACACCTTC	CASSLRDRYGYTF
-	-	TRBJ2-3	TRBV6-5	TGTGCCAGCCGATCAGGCGGTATTGGTAAAGATACGCAGTATTTT	CASRSGGIGKDTQYF
once	TRBD1	TRBJ1-6	TRBV27	TGTGCCAGCAAAACGACAGGGGGTAATTCACCCCTCCACTTT	CASKTTGGNSPLHF
-	-	TRBJ2-7	TRBV6-1	TGTGCCAGCAGCACGTCCTACGAGCAGTACTTC	CASSTSYEQYF
-	-	TRBJ2-1	TRBV7-2	TGTGCCAGCAGGGGGAACATTGAGCAGTTCTTC	CASRGNIEQFF
-	TRBD1	TRBJ2-5	TRBV9	TGTGCCAGCAGCCTCCGGGACAGATACCAAGAGACCCAGTACTTC	CASSLRDRYQETQYF
-	-	TRBJ1-3	TRBV6-1	TGTGCCAGCAGTGTGAACAGGGAAGCTGGAAACACCATATATTTT	CASSVNREAGNTIYF
-	-	TRBJ2-7	TRBV1	TGCACCAGCAGCCTCGTGTTGGGGGTAGCGGGAGAATACGAGCAGTACTTC	CTSSLVLGVAGEYEQYF
-	TRBD1	TRBJ1-3	TRBV2	TGTGCCAGCAGTGAGGGACAGGGCCGCTCTGGAAACACCATATATTTT	CASSEGQGRSGNTIYF
-	-	TRBJ1-1	TRBV5-1	TGCGCCAGCAGCCTCGACCCCGGATCAGAAGCTTTCTTT	CASSLDPGSEAFF
few	-	TRBJ1-2	TRBV6-4	TGTGCCAGCAGTGCCGGTCCAGGCGGGTATGGCTACACCTTC	CASSAGPGGYGYTF
-	-	TRBJ1-1	TRBV10-3	TGTGCCATCAGTGAGTCGAGCGGCAGGGAAGCTTTCTTT	CAISESSGREAFF
-	TRBD1	TRBJ2-7	TRBV6-1	TGTGCCAGCAGTGAAGGGGGCCGATGGCGGACAGGCCCCTACGAGCAGTACTTC	CASSEGGRWRTGPYEQYF
-	TRBD1	TRBJ2-7	TRBV28	TGTGCCAGCAGTCCTGGGACAGGGCATCAGATGCAGTACTTC	CASSPGTGHQMQYF
-	TRBD2	TRBJ2-1	TRBV15	TGTGCCACCAGCAGAGTGGGACTAGCGGCCAATGAGCAGTTCTTC	CATSRVGLAANEQFF
-	TRBD1	TRBJ1-5	TRBV10-3	TGTGCCACACGAGACGCGGGACAGGGGAATCAGCCCCAGCATTTT	CATRDAGQGNQPQHF
-	-	TRBJ2-2	TRBV18	TGTGCCAGCTCACCACAAGGCTGGGAGCTGTTTTTT	CASSPQGWELFF
once	-	TRBJ1-4	TRBV14	TGTGCCAGCAGCATCAGGGACGAAAAACTGTTTTTT	CASSIRDEKLFF
-	TRBD1	TRBJ2-1	TRBV12-5	TGTGCTAGTGGTTTGGGGCAAATCCGGGACAGGAAATTTCAGTTCTTC	CASGLGQIRDRKFQFF
-	TRBD1	TRBJ1-1	TRBV5-1	TGCGCCAGCAGCTTCCAGGGGGTTGGAGCTTTCTTT	CASSFQGVGAFF
once	-	TRBJ1-5	TRBV18	TGTGCCAGCTCACCACCGAGAGGGTCTCTAAATCAGCCCCAGCATTTT	CASSPPRGSLNQPQHF
-	TRBD1	TRBJ1-2	TRBV6-6	TGTGCCAGCAGCCCCGGGACAGACCTCTATGGCTACACCTTC	CASSPGTDLYGYTF
-	-	TRBJ2-2	TRBV10-3	TGTGCCATCAGTGCGGGCAGAACGAACACCGGGGAGCTGTTTTTT	CAISAGRTNTGELFF
-	-	TRBJ1-4	TRBV15	TGTGCCACCAGCAGCTTGGACGGTGCTAATGAAAAACTGTTTTTT	CATSSLDGANEKLFF
-	TRBD2	TRBJ2-5	TRBV5-1	TGCGCCAGCAGCCCTAGCGGGAGGGAGACCCAGTACTTC	CASSPSGRETQYF
-	-	TRBJ2-5	TRBV18	TGTGCCAGCTCACCGAGGGCAGGTCAAGAGACCCAGTACTTC	CASSPRAGQETQYF
-	TRBD2	TRBJ2-2	TRBV5-1	TGCGCCAGCAGACCGAGCGGGGGGAACACCGGGGAGCTGTTTTTT	CASRPSGGNTGELFF
-	-	TRBJ1-5	TRBV29-1	TGCAGCGTTAGCTCAGGGGTAGGGATCCGCGGCAATCAGCCCCAGCATTTT	CSVSSGVGIRGNQPQHF
once	-	TRBJ2-1	TRBV5-1	TGCGCCAGCAGTTGGGCCGGGGTTAGGAATGAGCAGTTCTTC	CASSWAGVRNEQFF
-	-	TRBJ1-1	TRBV5-1	TGCGCCAGCAGCCCCCGCGAGGCGGACACTGAAGCTTTCTTT	CASSPREADTEAFF
-	-	TRBJ2-5	TRBV30	TGTGCCGGGGGGGCAGGGGGGGGGACCCAGTACTTC	CAGGAGGGTQYF
-	-	TRBJ2-7	TRBV11-2	TGTGCCAGCAGCCCTAGCAGCTACGAGCAGTACTTC	CASSPSSYEQYF
-	-	TRBJ1-4	TRBV19	TGTGCCAGTAGAAAGACGGGGAGTGGTGAAAAACTGTTTTTT	CASRKTGSGEKLFF